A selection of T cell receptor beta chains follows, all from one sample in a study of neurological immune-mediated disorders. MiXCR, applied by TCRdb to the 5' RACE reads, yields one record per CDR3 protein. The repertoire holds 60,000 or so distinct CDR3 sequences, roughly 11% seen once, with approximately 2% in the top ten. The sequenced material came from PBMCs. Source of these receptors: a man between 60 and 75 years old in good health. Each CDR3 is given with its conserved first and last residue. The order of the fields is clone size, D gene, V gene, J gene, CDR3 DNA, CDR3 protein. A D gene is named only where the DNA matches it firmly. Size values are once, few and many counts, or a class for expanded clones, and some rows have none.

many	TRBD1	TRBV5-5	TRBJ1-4	TGTGCCAGCAGTCCGGGACAGGTTACAACTAATGAAAAACTGTTTTTT	CASSPGQVTTNEKLFF
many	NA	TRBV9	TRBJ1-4	TGTGCCAGCAGCCCCCAGGGAACCGGGACTCCTAATGAAAAACTGTTTTTT	CASSPQGTGTPNEKLFF
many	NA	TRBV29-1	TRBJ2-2	TGCAGCGTCGACACAGGGAACGGGGAGCTGTTTTTT	CSVDTGNGELFF
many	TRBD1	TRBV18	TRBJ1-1	TGTGCCAGCTCTTCGGGACAGACCACTGAAGCTTTCTTT	CASSSGQTTEAFF
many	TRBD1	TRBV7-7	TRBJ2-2	TGTGCCAGCAGCCCCAGGGACAGAGGCGGGGAGCTGTTTTTT	CASSPRDRGGELFF
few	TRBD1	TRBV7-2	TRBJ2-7	TGTGCCAGCAGCTCACTATCGCCGGGACAGGGTTCCTACGAGCAGTACTTC	CASSSLSPGQGSYEQYF
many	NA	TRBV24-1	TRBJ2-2	TGTGCCACCAGTGCGGAAACGGACACCGGGGAGCTGTTTTTT	CATSAETDTGELFF
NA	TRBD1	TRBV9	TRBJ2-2	TGTGCCAGCAGCCAGACAGGGGGCGGGGAGCTGTTTTTT	CASSQTGGGELFF
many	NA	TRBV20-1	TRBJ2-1	TGCAGTGCTAGTGGGCCGAGTTCGAGTGATTCTAATGAGCAGTTCTTC	CSASGPSSSDSNEQFF
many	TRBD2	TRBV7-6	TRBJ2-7	TGTGCCAGCAGCTTAGCGTGGGCCCAGCGGGGTAGGAACGAGCAGTACTTC	CASSLAWAQRGRNEQYF
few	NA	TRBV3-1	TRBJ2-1	TGTGCCAGCAGCCAAGTTGATGAGCAGTTCTTC	CASSQVDEQFF
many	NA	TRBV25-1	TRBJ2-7	TGTGCCAGCAGCAAGTTCGGGACCTCCTACGAGCAGTACTTC	CASSKFGTSYEQYF
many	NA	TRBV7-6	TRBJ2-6	TGTGCCAGCAGCTTAAGTGTTGTCAACGTCCTGACTTTC	CASSLSVVNVLTF
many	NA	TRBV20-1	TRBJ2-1	TGCAGTGCTAGAGATGGGAGCAGGAGCAATGAGCAGTTCTTC	CSARDGSRSNEQFF
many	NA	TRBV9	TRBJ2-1	TGTGCCAGCAGCGCCTGGGGGGAGTCCAATGAGCAGTTCTTC	CASSAWGESNEQFF
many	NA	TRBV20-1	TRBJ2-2	TGCAGTGCAGGACCGAGTTCCCGGAGGGCCGGGGAGCTGTTTTTT	CSAGPSSRRAGELFF
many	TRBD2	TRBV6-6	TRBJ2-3	TGTGCCAGCAGCTCCTCGGGAGGAGCACTCACAGATACGCAGTATTTT	CASSSSGGALTDTQYF
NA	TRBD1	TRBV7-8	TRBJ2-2	TGTGCCAGCAGCACCCGACAGGGGACCGGGGAGCTGTTTTTT	CASSTRQGTGELFF
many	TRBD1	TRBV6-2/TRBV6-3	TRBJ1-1	TGTGCCAGCACACAAGAATGGACAGGGAACACTGAAGCTTTCTTT	CASTQEWTGNTEAFF
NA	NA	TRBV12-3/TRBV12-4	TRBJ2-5	TGTGCCAGCACCCCCCACCCGCGGGAGACCCAGTACTTC	CASTPHPRETQYF
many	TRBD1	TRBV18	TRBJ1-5	TGTGCCAGCTCACCACGGGACACCCAGGGGGCCCAGCATTTT	CASSPRDTQGAQHF
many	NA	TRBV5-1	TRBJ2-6	TGCGCCAGCACCCTGGGGGTCAGGGAACGCTCTGGGGCCAACGTCCTGACTTTC	CASTLGVRERSGANVLTF
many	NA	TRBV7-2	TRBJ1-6	TGTGCCAGCAGCCTTAGAATTGACCGGGCCGCTAGGTCACCCCTCCACTTT	CASSLRIDRAARSPLHF
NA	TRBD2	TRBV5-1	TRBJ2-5	TGCGCCAGCAGCCATGGTGCTAGCGGGGGGGCCGCGACCCAGTATTTC	CASSHGASGGAATQYF
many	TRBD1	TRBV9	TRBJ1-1	TGTGCCAGCAGCAGCCTTCCGGGACAGGGTAAAGAAGCTTTCTTT	CASSSLPGQGKEAFF
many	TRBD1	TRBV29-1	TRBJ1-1	TGCAGCGCTTCGGGACAGGGGGTGTACACTGAAGCTTTCTTT	CSASGQGVYTEAFF
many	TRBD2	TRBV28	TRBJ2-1	TGTGCCAGCAGTCCTGGGAGCGGGGGGGCCTTTGAGCAGTTCTTC	CASSPGSGGAFEQFF
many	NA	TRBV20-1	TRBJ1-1	TGCAGTGCCCGATGGGGAGAAGCTTTCTTT	CSARWGEAFF
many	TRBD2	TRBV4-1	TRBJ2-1	TGCGCCAGCAGCCGGGGGGGACTAGTGGAAAATGAGCAGTTCTTC	CASSRGGLVENEQFF
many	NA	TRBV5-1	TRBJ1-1	TGCGCCAGCAGCTTAAGGGCTTTGAACACTGAAGCTTTCTTT	CASSLRALNTEAFF
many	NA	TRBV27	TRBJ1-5	TGTGCCAGCAGTCCCGGGGCTGGCAATCAGCCCCAGCATTTT	CASSPGAGNQPQHF
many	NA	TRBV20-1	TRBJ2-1	TGCAGTGCTAGTAACTTTCGGCAGGGCCGTGAGCAGTTCTTC	CSASNFRQGREQFF
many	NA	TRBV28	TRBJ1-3	TGTGCCAGCAGCACAGGGACATCTGGAAACACCATATATTTT	CASSTGTSGNTIYF
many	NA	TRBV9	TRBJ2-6	TGTGCCAGGCGGCGGGTCTCTGGGGCCAACGTCCTGACTTTC	CARRRVSGANVLTF
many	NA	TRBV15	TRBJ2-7	TGTGCCACCAGCAGAGATATCACGAGGGAGCAGTACTTC	CATSRDITREQYF
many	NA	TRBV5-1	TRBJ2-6	TGCGCCAGCAGCTTGGCCTCTAGTTCTGGGGCCAACGTCCTGACTTTC	CASSLASSSGANVLTF
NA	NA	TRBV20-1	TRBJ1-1	TGCAGTGCTAGAGATGCAGAAAGGAACTCTATGAACACTGAAGCTTTCTTT	CSARDAERNSMNTEAFF
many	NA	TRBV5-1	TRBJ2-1	TGCGCCAGCAGCTTGCCAGCTTCTTCCAATGAGCAGTTCTTC	CASSLPASSNEQFF
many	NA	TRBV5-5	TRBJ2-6	TGTGCCAGCAGCTTGGTGGCTCTAGGGCCCAACGTCCTGACTTTC	CASSLVALGPNVLTF
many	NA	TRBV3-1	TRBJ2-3	TGTGCCAGCAGCCAACCGTCCACAGATACGCAGTATTTT	CASSQPSTDTQYF
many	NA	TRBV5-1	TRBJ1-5	TGCGCCAGCAGCTTTGGGTTCAATCAGCCCCAGCATTTT	CASSFGFNQPQHF
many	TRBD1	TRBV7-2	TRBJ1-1	TGTGCCAGCAGCTCTCACCAGGGGGGGAACACTGAAGCTTTCTTT	CASSSHQGGNTEAFF
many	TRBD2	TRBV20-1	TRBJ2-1	TGCAGTGTCAAACCGGGGGGCAATGAGCAGTTCTTC	CSVKPGGNEQFF
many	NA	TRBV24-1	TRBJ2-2	TGTGCCACCAGTGAAGCAGGGGGAGGGACCGGGGAGCTGTTTTTT	CATSEAGGGTGELFF
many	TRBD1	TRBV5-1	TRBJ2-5	TGCGCCAGCAGCTTGGCTCGCGGGACAGGGAGAGGAGAGACCCAGTACTTC	CASSLARGTGRGETQYF
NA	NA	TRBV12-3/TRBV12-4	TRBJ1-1	TGTGCCAGCAGTTTGCAACGGTTCAACACTGAAGCTTTCTTT	CASSLQRFNTEAFF
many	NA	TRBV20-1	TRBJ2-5	TGCAGTGCCTCGGGCACATCGGGGGCCCAGTACTTC	CSASGTSGAQYF
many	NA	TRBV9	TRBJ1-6	TGTGCCAGCAGCGAATCCCCCAGGGCGTCAAATTCACCCCTCCACTTT	CASSESPRASNSPLHF